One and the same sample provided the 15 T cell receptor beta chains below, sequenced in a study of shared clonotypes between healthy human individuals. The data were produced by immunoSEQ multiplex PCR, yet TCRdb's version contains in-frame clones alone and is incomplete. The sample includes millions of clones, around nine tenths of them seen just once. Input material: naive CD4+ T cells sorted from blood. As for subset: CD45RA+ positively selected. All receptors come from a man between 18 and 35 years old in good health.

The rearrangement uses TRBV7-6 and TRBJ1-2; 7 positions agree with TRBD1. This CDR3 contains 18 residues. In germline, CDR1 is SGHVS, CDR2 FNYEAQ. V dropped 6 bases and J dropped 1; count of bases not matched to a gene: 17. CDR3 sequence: CASSPISGTADINYGYTF. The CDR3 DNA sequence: TGTGCCAGCAGTCCCATCTCCGGGACAGCTGATATTAACTATGGCTACACCTTC. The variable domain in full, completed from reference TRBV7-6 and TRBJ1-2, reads GAGVSQSPRYKVTKRGQDVALRCDPISGHVSLYWYRQALGQGPEFLTYFNYEAQQDKSGLPNDRFSAERPEGSISTLTIQRTEQRDSAMYRCASSPISGTADINYGYTFGSGTRLTVV.

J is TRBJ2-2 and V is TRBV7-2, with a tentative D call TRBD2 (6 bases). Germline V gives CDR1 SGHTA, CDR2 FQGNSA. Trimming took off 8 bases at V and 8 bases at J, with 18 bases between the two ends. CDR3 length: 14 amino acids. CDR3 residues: CASSNWRGAGELFF. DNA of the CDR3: TGTGCCAGCTCTAACTGGAGGGGAGCGGGGGAGCTGTTTTTT.

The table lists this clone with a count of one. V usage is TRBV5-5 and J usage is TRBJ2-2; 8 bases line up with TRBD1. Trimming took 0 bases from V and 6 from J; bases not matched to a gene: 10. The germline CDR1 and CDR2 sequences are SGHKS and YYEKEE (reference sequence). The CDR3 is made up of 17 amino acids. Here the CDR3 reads CASSLDYAGGVSGELFF. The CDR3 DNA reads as TGTGCCAGCAGCTTGGACTATGCAGGGGGCGTTTCCGGGGAGCTGTTTTTT.

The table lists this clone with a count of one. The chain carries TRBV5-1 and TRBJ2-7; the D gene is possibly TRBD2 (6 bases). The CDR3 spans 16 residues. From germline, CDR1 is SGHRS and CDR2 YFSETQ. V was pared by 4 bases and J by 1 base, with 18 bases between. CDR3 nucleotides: TGCGCCAGCAGCACTGGAATGGGGGGATTGTCCTACGAGCAGTACTTC. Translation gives CASSTGMGGLSYEQYF.

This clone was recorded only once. The CDR3 reads CASRDRGFFYGYTF. The CDR3, as DNA: TGTGCCAGCAGGGACAGGGGTTTTTTTTATGGCTACACCTTC. The chain carries TRBV28 and TRBJ1-2; 9 positions match TRBD1. From germline, CDR1 is MDHEN and CDR2 SYDVKM. The V segment lost 6 bases and the J segment 5 bases; nucleotides outside the gene matches: 7. This CDR3 contains 14 residues.

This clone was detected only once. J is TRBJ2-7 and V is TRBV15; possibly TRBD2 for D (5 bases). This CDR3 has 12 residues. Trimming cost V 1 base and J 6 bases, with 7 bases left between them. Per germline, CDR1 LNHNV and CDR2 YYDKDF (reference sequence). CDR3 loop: CATSRGEGEQYF. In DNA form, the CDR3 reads TGTGCCACCAGCAGAGGTGAGGGCGAGCAGTACTTC.

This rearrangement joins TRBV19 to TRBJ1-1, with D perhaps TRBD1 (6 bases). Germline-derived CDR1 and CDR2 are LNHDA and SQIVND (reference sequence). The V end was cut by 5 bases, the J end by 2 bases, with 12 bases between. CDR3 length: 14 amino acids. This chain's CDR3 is CASSYGQINTEAFF. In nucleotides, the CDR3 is TGTGCCAGTAGTTACGGACAGATAAACACTGAAGCTTTCTTT.

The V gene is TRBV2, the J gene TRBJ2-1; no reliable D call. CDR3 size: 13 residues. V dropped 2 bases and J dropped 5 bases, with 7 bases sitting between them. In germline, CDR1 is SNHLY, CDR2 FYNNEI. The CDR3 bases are TGTGCCAGCAGTGAAAATCTTGACAATGAGCAGTTCTTC. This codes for CASSENLDNEQFF.

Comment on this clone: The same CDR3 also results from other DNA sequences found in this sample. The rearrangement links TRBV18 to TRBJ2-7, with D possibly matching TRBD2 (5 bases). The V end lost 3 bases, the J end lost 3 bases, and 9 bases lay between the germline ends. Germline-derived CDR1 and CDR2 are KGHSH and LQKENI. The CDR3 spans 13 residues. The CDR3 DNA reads TGTGCCAGCTCACCTTTGGCGGGCTACGAGCAGTACTTC. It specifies CASSPLAGYEQYF.

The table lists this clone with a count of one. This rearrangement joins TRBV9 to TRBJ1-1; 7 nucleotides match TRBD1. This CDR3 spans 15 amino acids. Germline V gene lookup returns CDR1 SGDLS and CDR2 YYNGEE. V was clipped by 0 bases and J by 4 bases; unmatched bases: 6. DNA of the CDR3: TGTGCCAGCAGCGTAGGGAGGGGGCAGCTCACTGAAGCTTTCTTT. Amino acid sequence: CASSVGRGQLTEAFF.

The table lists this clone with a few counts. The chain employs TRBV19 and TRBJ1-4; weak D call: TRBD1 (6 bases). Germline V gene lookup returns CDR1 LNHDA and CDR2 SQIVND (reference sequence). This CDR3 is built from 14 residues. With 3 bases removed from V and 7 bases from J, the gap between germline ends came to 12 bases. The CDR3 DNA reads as TGTGCCAGTAGTATCGGTCAGGGGATTGAAAAACTGTTTTTT. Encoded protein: CASSIGQGIEKLFF.

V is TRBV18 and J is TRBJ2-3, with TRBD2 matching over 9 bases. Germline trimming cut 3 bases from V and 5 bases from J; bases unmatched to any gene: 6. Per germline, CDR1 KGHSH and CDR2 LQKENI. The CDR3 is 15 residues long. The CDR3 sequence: CASSPLAGSGDTQYF. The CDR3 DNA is TGTGCCAGCTCACCCCTAGCGGGGTCCGGAGATACGCAGTATTTT.

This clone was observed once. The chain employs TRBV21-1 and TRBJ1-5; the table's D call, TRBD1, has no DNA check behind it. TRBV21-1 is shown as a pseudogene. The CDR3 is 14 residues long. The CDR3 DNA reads TGTGCCAGCAGCGCACAGGGGATTCGCGAGCCCCAGCATTTT. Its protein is CASSAQGIREPQHF.

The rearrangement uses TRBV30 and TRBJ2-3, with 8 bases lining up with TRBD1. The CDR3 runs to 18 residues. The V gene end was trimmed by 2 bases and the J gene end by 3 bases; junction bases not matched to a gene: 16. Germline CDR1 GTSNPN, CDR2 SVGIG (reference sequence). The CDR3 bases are TGTGCCTGGAGTCCACGGGGCGTAGGACAGGGCCTAACAGATACGCAGTATTTT. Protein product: CAWSPRGVGQGLTDTQYF.

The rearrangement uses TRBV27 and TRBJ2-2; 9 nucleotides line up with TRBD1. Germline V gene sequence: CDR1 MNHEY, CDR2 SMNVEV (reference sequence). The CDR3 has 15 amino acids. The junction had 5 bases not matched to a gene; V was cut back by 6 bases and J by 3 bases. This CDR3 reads CASRPGQGYTGELFF. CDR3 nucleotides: TGTGCCAGCAGACCTGGACAGGGGTACACCGGGGAGCTGTTTTTT.